A single sample is the source of the 13 T cell receptor beta chains below, sequenced in a study of blood T cell repertoires in COVID-19. Produced via immunoSEQ multiplex PCR; TCRdb's table is partial and in-frame only. Counted here are 210,000 or so clones, more than 80% occurring once; the ten biggest clones make up more than 9%. Sequenced: peripheral blood. The source is a woman at least 80 years old with acute or convalescent COVID-19.

The chain links TRBV19 to TRBJ1-5, with D possibly TRBD1 on 6 matching bases. The CDR3 runs 13 residues. The V gene lost 6 bases and the J gene lost 4 bases, with 10 bases spanning the gap. From germline, CDR1 is LNHDA and CDR2 SQIVND (reference sequence). The CDR3 DNA follows: TGTGCCAGTAGCCGGGACATGAATCAGCCCCAGCATTTT. This codes for CASSRDMNQPQHF.

The chain links TRBV5-4 to TRBJ1-3; 9 positions agree with TRBD1. V dropped 4 bases and J dropped 4; count of bases not matched to a gene: 9. Germline V gives CDR1 SGHNT, CDR2 YYREEE (reference sequence). The CDR3 extends over 16 amino acids. CDR3 DNA sequence: TGTGCCAGCAGCGTGGAACAGGGGGCTGAAGGAAACACCATATATTTT. It encodes CASSVEQGAEGNTIYF.

This rearrangement joins TRBV6-5 to TRBJ1-2; no reliable D call. V was cut by 7 bases and J by 4 bases, with 16 bases left in between. CDR1 and CDR2 from the germline V gene are MNHEY and SVGAGI. The CDR3 has 14 amino acids. Here the CDR3 DNA reads TGTGCCAGCACCCCGATAGGAGCGCGCTATGGCTACACCTTC. Translated, it gives CASTPIGARYGYTF.

The chain carries TRBV25-1 and TRBJ1-3; no firm D call. The CDR3 consists of 14 residues. Per the germline V gene, CDR1 is MGHDK and CDR2 is SYGVNS. Trimming cost V 4 bases and J 4 bases, with 11 bases left between them. The CDR3 loop reads CASSALKSGNTIYF. The CDR3 DNA is TGTGCCAGCAGTGCGTTAAAATCGGGAAACACCATATATTTT.

The CDR3 DNA is TGTGCCAGCAGCCCCCGGTCGACAGGGGTCGGCGGGACCCAGTACTTC. Encoded protein: CASSPRSTGVGGTQYF. The chain employs TRBV11-3 and TRBJ2-5; TRBD1 aligns across 8 bases. CDR1 SGHNT and CDR2 YENEEA come from the germline V gene. CDR3 length: 16 amino acids. J was trimmed by 7 bases and V by 5 bases; bases with no gene match: 15. The variable domain in full, completed from reference TRBV11-3 and TRBJ2-5, reads EAGVVQSPRYKIIEKKQPVAFWCNPISGHNTLYWYLQNLGQGPELLIRYENEEAVDDSQLPKDRFSAERLKGVDSTLKIQPAELGDSAVYLCASSPRSTGVGGTQYFGPGTRLLVL.

There are a few counts of this clone. This chain links TRBV11-2 with TRBJ2-1; no clear D gene. Germline V CDR1 and CDR2: SGHAT, FQNNGV. The CDR3 spans 14 residues. Deletions cut 2 bases from V and 12 bases from J, with 17 bases between. The CDR3 sequence is CASSLHRSASGQFF. The CDR3 bases are TGTGCCAGCAGCTTACACCGCAGCGCCAGTGGGCAGTTCTTC.

In nucleotides, the CDR3 is TGTGCCAGCAGTTACTCCATGGACTCCAGAACTAATGAAAAACTGTTTTTT. Translation gives CASSYSMDSRTNEKLFF. The chain carries TRBV6-2 or TRBV6-3 and TRBJ1-4; D is unresolved. Germline CDR1 MNHEY, CDR2 SVGEGT. V was pared by 0 bases and J by 1 base, with 12 bases between. CDR3 length: 17 residues.

The J gene is TRBJ1-2, the V gene TRBV5-1; D remains ambiguous. Germline assignment: CDR1 SGHRS and CDR2 YFSETQ. The CDR3 runs 14 residues. Trimming left V 0 bases short and J 2 bases short, with 8 bases between. The CDR3 nucleotides are TGCGCCAGCAGCTTGGCCCCGGGAAACTATGGCTACACCTTC. It codes for CASSLAPGNYGYTF.

The V and J genes are TRBV5-4 and TRBJ1-3; the match to TRBD1 covers 7 bases. The CDR3 consists of 15 residues. V lost 1 base, J lost 0 bases, and 1 base stayed unmatched. Germline V CDR1 and CDR2: SGHNT, YYREEE (reference sequence). The DNA of the CDR3 is TGTGCCAGCAGCTTGCAGGGGGTCTCTGGAAACACCATATATTTT. Residues: CASSLQGVSGNTIYF.

This clone turned up a few times. The CDR3 bases are TGCGCCAGCAGCCTCCGGGACAGGGGGCAGAGCACCGGGGAGCTGTTTTTT. As protein: CASSLRDRGQSTGELFF. The chain links TRBV5-1 to TRBJ2-2; 12 bases map to TRBD1. This CDR3 is 17 amino acids long. The V and J ends lost 4 bases and 4 bases, in that order; junction bases with no gene match: 8. Germline V gene sequence: CDR1 SGHRS, CDR2 YFSETQ.

Only a few counts were recorded for this clone. The CDR3 reads CSALPTGYGSYEQYF. Here the CDR3 DNA reads TGCAGCGCCCTCCCGACAGGGTACGGGTCCTACGAGCAGTACTTC. This chain links TRBV29-1 with TRBJ2-7; 7 bases are a match to TRBD1. V shed 7 bases and J 1 base; nucleotides not matched to a gene: 13. The germline V gene encodes CDR1 SQVTM and CDR2 ANQGSEA. The CDR3 spans 15 residues.

V and J are TRBV12-3 or TRBV12-4 and TRBJ1-3; D is perhaps TRBD1 (6 bases). This CDR3 is 13 amino acids long. The germline V and J ends were trimmed by 5 bases and 5 bases, with 10 bases remaining between them. The chain's CDR3 is CASSPGDRNTIYF. As DNA, the CDR3 is TGTGCCAGCAGTCCAGGGGACAGAAACACCATATATTTT.

The chain combines TRBV5-1 with TRBJ2-2; perhaps TRBD1 as D (5 bases). Per the germline V gene, CDR1 is SGHRS and CDR2 is YFSETQ. Between the trimmed V and J ends, which lost 1 base and 6 bases, there was a span of 10 bases. The length of the CDR3 is 14 residues. CDR3 loop: CASSLLGAAGELFF. CDR3 coding DNA: TGCGCCAGCAGCTTGCTAGGGGCTGCCGGGGAGCTGTTTTTT.